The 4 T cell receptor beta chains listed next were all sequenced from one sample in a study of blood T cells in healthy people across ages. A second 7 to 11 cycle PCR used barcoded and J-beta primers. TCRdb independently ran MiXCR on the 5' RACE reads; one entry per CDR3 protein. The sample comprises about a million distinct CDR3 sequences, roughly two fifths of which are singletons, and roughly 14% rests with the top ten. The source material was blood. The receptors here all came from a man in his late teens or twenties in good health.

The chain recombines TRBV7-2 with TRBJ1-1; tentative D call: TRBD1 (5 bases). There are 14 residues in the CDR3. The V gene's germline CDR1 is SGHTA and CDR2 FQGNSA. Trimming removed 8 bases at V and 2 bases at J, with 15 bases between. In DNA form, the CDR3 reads TGTGCCAGCCTATGGGGGACGGCAAACACTGAAGCTTTCTTT. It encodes CASLWGTANTEAFF.

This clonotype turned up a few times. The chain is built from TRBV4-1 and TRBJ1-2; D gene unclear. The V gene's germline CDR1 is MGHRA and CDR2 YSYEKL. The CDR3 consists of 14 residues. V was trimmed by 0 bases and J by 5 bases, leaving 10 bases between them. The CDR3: CASSQEFGDYGYTF. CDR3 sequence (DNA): TGCGCCAGCAGCCAAGAATTTGGGGATTATGGCTACACCTTC.

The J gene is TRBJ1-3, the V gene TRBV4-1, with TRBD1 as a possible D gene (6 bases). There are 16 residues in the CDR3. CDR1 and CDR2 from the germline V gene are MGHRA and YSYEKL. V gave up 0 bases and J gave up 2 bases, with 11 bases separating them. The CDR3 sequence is CASSQDSGATGNTIYF. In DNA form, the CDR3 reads TGCGCCAGCAGCCAAGATTCGGGGGCAACTGGAAACACCATATATTTT.

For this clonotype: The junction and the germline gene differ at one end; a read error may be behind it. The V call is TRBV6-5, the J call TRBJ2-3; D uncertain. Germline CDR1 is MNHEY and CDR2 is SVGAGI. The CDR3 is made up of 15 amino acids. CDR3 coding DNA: TGTGCCAACAGTTACGTGGGCAGCAGCACAGATACGCAGTATTTT. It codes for CANSYVGSSTDTQYF.